This T cell receptor (beta chain) was sequenced for a study of shared clonotypes between healthy human individuals. Across the whole study: Each donor's CD4 naive and CD4 memory cells filled three plates apiece, CD8 naive two, and CD8 memory one.

Measured with immunoSEQ multiplex PCR; TCRdb has only the in-frame clones, and not every one. The table has fewer than 2.5 million clones, roughly 93% seen once. The V gene's germline CDR1 is SGHTA and CDR2 FQGNSA. The CDR3 extends over 16 amino acids. V shed 3 bases, J shed 5 bases, and the junction held 10 bases outside the gene matches. From CD4+ cells came CD45RA+ naive and CD45RA-negative memory subsets. The sequence derives from a man aged 18 to 29 in good health. Some clones in this sample may be carry-over from other donors' samples. The source material was naive CD4+ T cells from PBMCs. Noted subset: CD45RA+ positively selected. The chain uses TRBV7-2 and TRBJ2-5; TRBD2 matches at 9 bases. CDR3 sequence: CASSFSGSGGGETQYF. Written as DNA, the CDR3 is TGTGCCAGCAGCTTTAGCGGGAGTGGGGGAGGGGAGACCCAGTACTTC.